This T cell receptor (beta chain) comes out of a study of blood T cell repertoires in COVID-19. About the research overall: PBMCs, B-cell-depleted T cells, or T cells were the source of the cDNA or gDNA that made up the material.

Individuals aged about 18 to 89 years were recruited from about two dozen US areas. TCRdb's table, derived via immunoSEQ multiplex PCR, lists solely in-frame clones and lacks some. This sample carries 150,000 or so clones, approximately 90% of them seen once, and the ten largest clones take roughly 3.9%. J was trimmed by 8 bases and V by 4 bases; bases with no gene match: 5. The germline gives CDR1 SGDLS, CDR2 YYNGEE. This CDR3 has 12 amino acids. The sequencing input was PBMCs or T cells enriched from blood (not recorded which). The chain recombines TRBV9 with TRBJ1-1; 7 positions agree with TRBD1. The sequence came from a man in his fifties who had recovered from COVID-19. CDR3 sequence: CASSYTTGEAFF. The CDR3 DNA follows: TGTGCCAGCAGCTATACGACAGGGGAAGCTTTCTTT.